These T cell receptor beta chains were read from a single sample in a study of beta chain features in type 1 diabetes. Produced via immunoSEQ multiplex PCR; TCRdb's table is partial and in-frame only. The sample carries 120,000 to 150,000 clones, about 13% recorded once. The sample comprised central memory CD4+ T cells from blood. The receptors here all came from a man aged 18 to 30 with type 1 diabetes. CDR3s include the opening cysteine and the closing phenylalanine or tryptophan. Fields, in order: J gene, clone size, D gene, V gene, CDR3 protein, CDR3 DNA. D genes are given only for firm matches. Not every row has a clone size; where given, it reads once, few, many or a size class.

TRBJ2-1 many - TRBV11-2 CASSLEAGGIGEQFF TGTGCCAGCAGCTTAGAGGCTGGGGGGATTGGTGAGCAGTTCTTC
TRBJ2-3 few TRBD1 TRBV7-6 CASSPGQATDTQYF TGTGCCAGCAGCCCCGGACAGGCAACAGATACGCAGTATTTT
TRBJ2-7 few TRBD1 TRBV5-1 CATADREYGEQYF TGCGCCACGGCGGACAGGGAATACGGCGAGCAGTACTTC
TRBJ2-5 - - TRBV19 CASSARIISGEETQYF TGTGCCAGTAGTGCCCGGATTATTTCAGGGGAGGAGACCCAGTACTTC
TRBJ2-1 - - TRBV7-9 CASTRGTGTQFF TGTGCCAGCACCCGGGGGACCGGGACACAGTTCTTC
TRBJ1-3 - - TRBV2 CASSGRATPGNTIYF TGTGCCAGCAGTGGACGGGCAACACCTGGAAACACCATATATTTT
TRBJ2-1 few TRBD1 TRBV28 CASIAPGQGSYNEQFF TGTGCCAGCATCGCCCCGGGACAGGGTTCCTACAATGAGCAGTTCTTC
TRBJ1-1 - - TRBV25-1 CASSGHTEAFF TGTGCCAGCAGTGGCCACACTGAAGCTTTCTTT
TRBJ2-3 few - TRBV4-2 CASRREHRQDTDTQYF TGTGCCAGCAGGCGCGAACACAGACAAGACACAGATACGCAGTATTTT
TRBJ2-7 - - TRBV30 CAWSVGREYEQYF TGTGCCTGGAGTGTGGGGAGAGAATACGAGCAGTACTTC
TRBJ2-1 many - TRBV2 CASSEPSSSYNEQFF TGTGCCAGCAGTGAACCTTCGAGCTCCTACAATGAGCAGTTCTTC
TRBJ2-1 - - TRBV2 CASSDEGHTYNEQFF TGTGCCAGCAGTGATGAGGGACACACCTACAATGAGCAGTTCTTC
TRBJ1-1 - - TRBV14 CASSYIRGENTEAFF TGTGCCAGCAGCTATATTCGGGGGGAGAACACTGAAGCTTTCTTT
TRBJ2-1 few - TRBV7-2 CASSRGAEQFF TGTGCCAGCAGCCGGGGGGCTGAGCAGTTCTTC
TRBJ2-3 - - TRBV29-1 CSVEGLVDTQYF TGCAGCGTTGAAGGGCTAGTCGATACGCAGTATTTT
TRBJ2-7 many - TRBV27 CASYRVVGSEQYF TGTGCCAGCTACAGGGTTGTTGGGTCCGAGCAGTACTTC
TRBJ2-5 - - TRBV6-6 CASSYLGARETQYF TGTGCCAGCAGTTACTTGGGGGCTCGAGAGACCCAGTACTTC
TRBJ2-1 - - TRBV5-1 CASSRADISDEQFF TGCGCCAGCAGTAGGGCGGATATCTCCGATGAGCAGTTCTTC
TRBJ2-1 few TRBD2 TRBV25-1 CASSPTSGGTWEQFF TGTGCCAGCAGCCCCACTAGCGGGGGCACATGGGAGCAGTTCTTC
TRBJ2-5 few - TRBV5-4 CASSLRTTGETQYF TGTGCCAGCAGCTTACGGACAACGGGAGAGACCCAGTACTTC
TRBJ1-4 - - TRBV14 CASSRIGPLNEKLFF TGTGCCAGCAGCCGGATAGGACCATTAAATGAAAAACTGTTTTTT
TRBJ2-7 - - TRBV2 CASLGQYEQYF TGTGCCAGCCTAGGACAGTACGAGCAGTACTTC
TRBJ1-1 few TRBD1 TRBV7-2 CASSPGQGAGTEAFF TGTGCCAGCAGCCCGGGACAGGGGGCGGGCACTGAAGCTTTCTTT
TRBJ2-1 - - TRBV28 CASSINHNEQFF TGTGCCAGCAGTATTAACCACAATGAGCAGTTCTTC
TRBJ1-5 - - TRBV6-5 CASGVGVSNQPQHF TGTGCCAGCGGTGTAGGGGTCAGCAATCAGCCCCAGCATTTT
TRBJ2-5 few TRBD1 TRBV30 CAWMVGQGARETQYF TGTGCCTGGATGGTGGGACAGGGGGCCCGGGAGACCCAGTACTTC
TRBJ1-3 many - TRBV29-1 CSAGLGGNTIYF TGCAGCGCCGGACTTGGGGGAAACACCATATATTTT
TRBJ1-2 few - TRBV28 CASSLGRTGGYTF TGTGCCAGCAGTTTAGGGAGGACGGGCGGCTACACCTTC
TRBJ1-1 - - TRBV12-5 CASGLVRGSATEAFF TGTGCTAGTGGTTTGGTACGGGGATCGGCCACTGAAGCTTTCTTT
TRBJ1-1 - - TRBV7-6 CASSLATTLNTEAFF TGTGCCAGCAGCTTAGCGACTACTTTGAACACTGAAGCTTTCTTT
TRBJ1-2 few - TRBV28 CASTLLGGSGYTF TGTGCCAGCACTCTGCTGGGGGGTAGCGGCTACACCTTC
TRBJ2-1 - TRBD1 TRBV6-1 CASRRGTGIHEQFF TGTGCCAGCAGGCGCGGGACAGGGATCCATGAGCAGTTCTTC
TRBJ2-3 many - TRBV28 CASSPRGQWTDTQYF TGTGCCAGCAGCCCCAGAGGACAGTGGACAGATACGCAGTATTTT
TRBJ1-1 - - TRBV7-9 CASSLDTFNTEAFF TGTGCCAGCAGCTTAGACACTTTTAACACTGAAGCTTTCTTT
TRBJ1-2 few - TRBV4-2 CASSPEGAAGAQNYGYTF TGTGCCAGCAGCCCAGAGGGCGCTGCAGGGGCGCAGAACTATGGCTACACCTTC
TRBJ2-2 few - TRBV9 CASSSAQRASGELFF TGTGCCAGCAGTAGTGCCCAAAGAGCGTCCGGGGAGCTGTTTTTT
TRBJ2-1 few - TRBV19 CASQGPYNEQFF TGTGCCAGCCAGGGTCCCTACAATGAGCAGTTCTTC
TRBJ1-6 - - TRBV7-9 CASSLDVPPLHF TGTGCCAGCAGCTTGGACGTTCCACCCCTCCACTTT
TRBJ1-1 - - TRBV5-1 CASSQQTMNTEAFF TGCGCCAGCAGCCAACAAACCATGAACACTGAAGCTTTCTTT
TRBJ2-7 many - TRBV30 CAWSVGGADEQYF TGTGCCTGGAGTGTGGGGGGCGCGGACGAGCAGTACTTC
TRBJ1-4 few - TRBV18 CASSPSGRDLFF TGTGCCAGCTCACCATCCGGACGGGATCTGTTTTTT
TRBJ2-3 few - TRBV9 CASSPGTFYTDTQYF TGTGCCAGCAGCCCCGGGACTTTTTACACAGATACGCAGTATTTT
TRBJ1-2 - - TRBV28 CASSSDRSYTF TGTGCCAGCAGCTCCGACAGGTCCTACACCTTC
TRBJ1-2 - - TRBV30 CAWSAPGNYYGYTF TGTGCCTGGAGTGCCCCAGGGAATTACTATGGCTACACCTTC
TRBJ2-3 - TRBD2 TRBV5-1 CASSRGLAGATDTQYF TGCGCCAGCAGCCGGGGACTAGCGGGGGCCACAGATACGCAGTATTTT
TRBJ2-2 few TRBD2 TRBV30 CAWRLAGGSTGELFF TGTGCCTGGAGGCTAGCGGGGGGATCCACCGGGGAACTGTTTTTT
TRBJ1-1 - - TRBV25-1 CASSGGQTSMNTEAFF TGTGCCAGCAGTGGGGGCCAAACCTCCATGAACACTGAAGCTTTCTTT
TRBJ2-7 few - TRBV21-1 CASSKRRYEQYF TGTGCCAGCAGCAAACGAAGGTACGAGCAGTACTTC
TRBJ2-7 - - TRBV19 CASSIGAGATGYEQYF TGTGCCAGTAGTATAGGGGCAGGGGCTACAGGCTACGAGCAGTACTTC
TRBJ2-7 few - TRBV4-1 CASSQPGTAAYEQYF TGCGCCAGCAGCCAACCCGGGACCGCGGCCTACGAGCAGTACTTC
TRBJ2-7 - - TRBV27 CASSLTGASSSYEQYF TGTGCCAGCAGTTTAACCGGGGCATCAAGCTCCTACGAGCAGTACTTC
TRBJ2-5 - - TRBV7-3 CASSHGTFEGETQYF TGTGCCAGCAGCCACGGGACATTCGAAGGAGAGACCCAGTACTTC
TRBJ2-3 - TRBD2 TRBV19 CASSILAGLHTQYF TGTGCCAGTAGTATCCTAGCGGGGTTACATACGCAGTATTTT
TRBJ1-4 - - TRBV4-1 CASSQGAQVEEKLFF TGCGCCAGCAGCCAAGGGGCGCAGGTAGAGGAAAAACTGTTTTTT